This is a list of T cell receptor beta chains from one sample in a study of blood T cells in healthy people across ages. TCRdb processed the 5' RACE reads anew with MiXCR; each CDR3 protein has one entry. The sample includes around 1,900,000 distinct CDR3 sequences, around 40% of them seen just once. What was sequenced was blood. Source of these receptors: a human donor in good health. CDR3s include the opening cysteine and the closing phenylalanine or tryptophan. D genes are given only for firm matches. Rows give clone size only sometimes, using once, few, many, or a class for an expanded clone.

v_gene: TRBV7-6
j_gene: TRBJ1-5
abundance: NA
d_gene: NA
CDR3aa: CASSLFGFNQPQHF
CDR3nt: TGTGCCAGCAGCTTATTCGGCTTCAATCAGCCCCAGCATTTT

v_gene: TRBV6-5
j_gene: TRBJ2-3
abundance: NA
d_gene: TRBD2
CDR3aa: CASSYERGFTDTQYF
CDR3nt: TGTGCCAGCAGTTACGAGCGGGGGTTCACAGATACGCAGTATTTT

v_gene: TRBV6-2/TRBV6-3
j_gene: TRBJ2-2
abundance: once
d_gene: NA
CDR3aa: CASRKDVPGAGELFF
CDR3nt: TGTGCCAGCAGAAAGGACGTCCCTGGGGCCGGGGAGCTGTTTTTT

v_gene: TRBV20-1
j_gene: TRBJ2-1
abundance: NA
d_gene: TRBD1
CDR3aa: CSVTNRGQEQFF
CDR3nt: TGCAGTGTAACTAACAGGGGGCAAGAGCAGTTCTTC

v_gene: TRBV12-3/TRBV12-4
j_gene: TRBJ2-7
abundance: NA
d_gene: NA
CDR3aa: CASGLFQGPYEQYF
CDR3nt: TGTGCCAGCGGTTTATTCCAGGGTCCCTACGAGCAGTACTTC

v_gene: TRBV4-1
j_gene: TRBJ2-7
abundance: few
d_gene: TRBD1
CDR3aa: CASSQLDRGYEQYF
CDR3nt: TGCGCCAGCAGCCAACTTGACAGGGGATACGAGCAGTACTTC

v_gene: TRBV9
j_gene: TRBJ2-3
abundance: NA
d_gene: NA
CDR3aa: CASRPLGKDTQYF
CDR3nt: TGTGCCAGCAGACCCTTAGGAAAGGATACGCAGTATTTT

v_gene: TRBV20-1
j_gene: TRBJ1-2
abundance: NA
d_gene: NA
CDR3aa: CSARHSGGYGYTF
CDR3nt: TGCAGTGCCAGACACTCCGGGGGCTATGGCTACACCTTC

v_gene: TRBV7-2
j_gene: TRBJ2-7
abundance: NA
d_gene: NA
CDR3aa: CASSPRTADSYEQYF
CDR3nt: TGTGCCAGCAGCCCTCGGACAGCTGACTCCTACGAGCAGTACTTC

v_gene: TRBV7-2
j_gene: TRBJ1-6
abundance: NA
d_gene: NA
CDR3aa: CASSLVGIGNSPLHF
CDR3nt: TGTGCCAGCAGCTTAGTGGGGATTGGAAATTCACCCCTCCACTTT

v_gene: TRBV5-1
j_gene: TRBJ1-1
abundance: NA
d_gene: NA
CDR3aa: CASIDGENTEAFF
CDR3nt: TGCGCCAGCATTGACGGAGAGAACACTGAAGCTTTCTTT

v_gene: TRBV6-2/TRBV6-3
j_gene: TRBJ2-3
abundance: NA
d_gene: NA
CDR3aa: CASSYVAVLTDTQYF
CDR3nt: TGTGCCAGCAGTTACGTGGCGGTACTCACAGATACGCAGTATTTT

v_gene: TRBV7-2
j_gene: TRBJ2-1
abundance: few
d_gene: TRBD1
CDR3aa: CASSLAGTGVSEQFF
CDR3nt: TGTGCCAGCAGCTTAGCGGGGACAGGGGTGAGTGAGCAGTTCTTC

v_gene: TRBV20-1
j_gene: TRBJ1-2
abundance: few
d_gene: NA
CDR3aa: CSALRMGNYGYTF
CDR3nt: TGCAGTGCTCTAAGGATGGGTAACTATGGCTACACCTTC

v_gene: TRBV6-6
j_gene: TRBJ1-5
abundance: few
d_gene: TRBD1
CDR3aa: CASSTGGISNQPQHF
CDR3nt: TGTGCCAGCAGTACAGGGGGTATTAGCAATCAGCCCCAGCATTTT

v_gene: TRBV6-2/TRBV6-3
j_gene: TRBJ2-5
abundance: few
d_gene: NA
CDR3aa: CASTLSFGQGQETQYF
CDR3nt: TGTGCCAGCACCCTCAGCTTCGGGCAAGGACAGGAGACCCAGTACTTC

v_gene: TRBV7-2
j_gene: TRBJ2-5
abundance: many
d_gene: TRBD2
CDR3aa: CASSLAGGQETQYF
CDR3nt: TGTGCCAGCAGCTTAGCGGGGGGGCAAGAGACCCAGTACTTC

v_gene: TRBV15
j_gene: TRBJ2-3
abundance: NA
d_gene: TRBD2
CDR3aa: CATSRDYGLAAQYF
CDR3nt: TGTGCCACCAGCAGAGATTACGGACTAGCGGCGCAGTATTTT

v_gene: TRBV7-9
j_gene: TRBJ2-2
abundance: NA
d_gene: TRBD1
CDR3aa: CASSILQGSTGELFF
CDR3nt: TGTGCCAGCAGCATTCTACAGGGGAGTACCGGGGAGCTGTTTTTT

v_gene: TRBV7-3
j_gene: TRBJ1-1
abundance: few
d_gene: NA
CDR3aa: CASSSYMNTEAFF
CDR3nt: TGTGCCAGCAGCTCCTACATGAACACTGAAGCTTTCTTT

v_gene: TRBV4-2
j_gene: TRBJ2-1
abundance: NA
d_gene: NA
CDR3aa: CASSLYNKQFF
CDR3nt: TGTGCCAGCAGTCTCTACAATAAGCAGTTCTTC

v_gene: TRBV20-1
j_gene: TRBJ1-2
abundance: NA
d_gene: NA
CDR3aa: CSARLGYTF
CDR3nt: TGCAGTGCTAGGCTCGGCTACACCTTC

v_gene: TRBV5-1
j_gene: TRBJ2-3
abundance: few
d_gene: NA
CDR3aa: CASSSDLTDTQYF
CDR3nt: TGCGCCAGCAGCTCGGACCTCACAGATACGCAGTATTTT

v_gene: TRBV5-1
j_gene: TRBJ2-1
abundance: NA
d_gene: TRBD2
CDR3aa: CASRNGGVASSYNEQFF
CDR3nt: TGCGCCAGCAGGAACGGGGGGGTTGCGAGCTCCTACAATGAGCAGTTCTTC

v_gene: TRBV25-1
j_gene: TRBJ1-1
abundance: NA
d_gene: NA
CDR3aa: CASGGEGTEAFF
CDR3nt: TGTGCCAGCGGAGGGGAGGGGACTGAAGCTTTCTTT

v_gene: TRBV12-3/TRBV12-4
j_gene: TRBJ1-1
abundance: few
d_gene: TRBD1
CDR3aa: CASSLDRGAEAFF
CDR3nt: TGTGCCAGCAGTTTAGACAGGGGAGCTGAAGCTTTCTTT

v_gene: TRBV20-1
j_gene: TRBJ1-2
abundance: NA
d_gene: NA
CDR3aa: CSASRDRGYTF
CDR3nt: TGCAGTGCTAGTCGAGACAGAGGCTACACCTTC

v_gene: TRBV7-9
j_gene: TRBJ2-4
abundance: NA
d_gene: TRBD1
CDR3aa: CASSYDRDRYF
CDR3nt: TGTGCCAGCAGCTACGATCGGGACAGGTACTTC

v_gene: TRBV5-1
j_gene: TRBJ1-2
abundance: NA
d_gene: TRBD1
CDR3aa: CASSLAGTGVSARGYTF
CDR3nt: TGCGCCAGCAGCTTGGCAGGGACAGGGGTCTCAGCACGGGGCTACACCTTC

v_gene: TRBV12-3/TRBV12-4
j_gene: TRBJ2-1
abundance: few
d_gene: NA
CDR3aa: CASSTPLTYKGEQFF
CDR3nt: TGTGCCAGCAGCACACCCCTGACGTATAAAGGGGAGCAGTTCTTC

v_gene: TRBV6-1
j_gene: TRBJ2-7
abundance: NA
d_gene: NA
CDR3aa: CASGHEGLNYEQYF
CDR3nt: TGTGCCAGCGGCCATGAGGGGCTAAACTACGAGCAGTACTTC

v_gene: TRBV7-9
j_gene: TRBJ1-1
abundance: NA
d_gene: NA
CDR3aa: CASSLERGRGTEAFF
CDR3nt: TGTGCCAGCAGCTTGGAAAGGGGCCGAGGAACTGAAGCTTTCTTT

v_gene: TRBV12-3/TRBV12-4
j_gene: TRBJ2-7
abundance: NA
d_gene: NA
CDR3aa: CASSREGRSGKQYF
CDR3nt: TGTGCCAGCAGTCGGGAAGGGCGCAGCGGTAAGCAGTACTTC

v_gene: TRBV3-1
j_gene: TRBJ2-5
abundance: NA
d_gene: TRBD2
CDR3aa: CASSQDRVTSGRGQTQYF
CDR3nt: TGTGCCAGCAGCCAAGACAGGGTGACTAGCGGGAGAGGACAGACCCAGTACTTC

v_gene: TRBV4-2
j_gene: TRBJ1-2
abundance: once
d_gene: NA
CDR3aa: CASSQEKFLPYGYTF
CDR3nt: TGTGCCAGCAGCCAAGAGAAATTCTTACCTTATGGCTACACCTTC

v_gene: TRBV5-5
j_gene: TRBJ1-5
abundance: once
d_gene: NA
CDR3aa: CASSLALYQPQHF
CDR3nt: TGTGCCAGCAGCTTGGCCTTGTATCAGCCCCAGCATTTT

v_gene: TRBV20-1
j_gene: TRBJ2-4
abundance: NA
d_gene: NA
CDR3aa: CSGLRYNEQYF
CDR3nt: TGCAGTGGTTTGCGATACAATGAGCAGTACTTC

v_gene: TRBV2
j_gene: TRBJ2-1
abundance: once
d_gene: NA
CDR3aa: CASSVQGRALYNEQFF
CDR3nt: TGTGCCAGCAGTGTTCAAGGTCGGGCCTTATACAATGAGCAGTTCTTC

v_gene: TRBV6-5
j_gene: TRBJ1-4
abundance: few
d_gene: NA
CDR3aa: CASSSRRPEKLFF
CDR3nt: TGTGCCAGCAGTTCCCGTCGCCCCGAAAAACTGTTTTTT

v_gene: TRBV7-9
j_gene: TRBJ1-1
abundance: NA
d_gene: NA
CDR3aa: CASSFNSPGAETFF
CDR3nt: TGTGCCAGCAGCTTTAACTCCCCGGGAGCTGAAACTTTCTTT

v_gene: TRBV20-1
j_gene: TRBJ1-2
abundance: few
d_gene: NA
CDR3aa: CSAISYYGYTF
CDR3nt: TGCAGTGCTATAAGCTACTATGGCTACACCTTC

v_gene: TRBV4-2
j_gene: TRBJ1-2
abundance: few
d_gene: NA
CDR3aa: CASSPGPVETYNYGYTF
CDR3nt: TGTGCCAGCAGCCCAGGTCCAGTTGAAACTTATAACTATGGCTACACCTTC

v_gene: TRBV5-1
j_gene: TRBJ2-6
abundance: few
d_gene: NA
CDR3aa: CASSLQQGFSGANVLTF
CDR3nt: TGCGCCAGCAGCTTACAACAGGGTTTCTCTGGGGCCAACGTCCTGACTTTC

v_gene: TRBV29-1
j_gene: TRBJ2-1
abundance: few
d_gene: NA
CDR3aa: CSAIGGGSSYNEQFF
CDR3nt: TGCAGCGCCATAGGGGGGGGCAGCTCCTACAATGAGCAGTTCTTC

v_gene: TRBV7-2
j_gene: TRBJ2-1
abundance: many
d_gene: NA
CDR3aa: CASSLGLGGVEQFF
CDR3nt: TGTGCCAGCAGCTTAGGACTAGGAGGGGTTGAGCAGTTCTTC

v_gene: TRBV4-3
j_gene: TRBJ1-2
abundance: NA
d_gene: NA
CDR3aa: CASAPEVNYGYTF
CDR3nt: TGCGCCAGCGCGCCAGAGGTTAACTATGGCTACACCTTC

v_gene: TRBV28
j_gene: TRBJ1-1
abundance: once
d_gene: TRBD1
CDR3aa: CASSLWGQGNTEAFF
CDR3nt: TGTGCCAGCAGTTTGTGGGGACAGGGTAACACTGAAGCTTTCTTT

v_gene: TRBV5-4
j_gene: TRBJ2-7
abundance: NA
d_gene: NA
CDR3aa: CASSRTWGPNEQYF
CDR3nt: TGTGCCAGCAGCCGCACGTGGGGCCCCAACGAGCAGTACTTC

v_gene: TRBV6-6
j_gene: TRBJ1-1
abundance: NA
d_gene: NA
CDR3aa: CATRGAGENTEAFF
CDR3nt: TGTGCCACCAGGGGAGCGGGGGAGAACACTGAAGCTTTCTTT

v_gene: TRBV7-8
j_gene: TRBJ2-3
abundance: NA
d_gene: TRBD2
CDR3aa: CASSLAGLGVDTQYF
CDR3nt: TGTGCCAGCAGCTTAGCGGGACTAGGGGTAGATACGCAGTATTTT

v_gene: TRBV21-1
j_gene: TRBJ2-7
abundance: NA
d_gene: NA
CDR3aa: CATQRQGTYEQYF
CDR3nt: TGTGCCACCCAGCGACAGGGCACCTACGAGCAGTACTTC

v_gene: TRBV3-1
j_gene: TRBJ2-1
abundance: NA
d_gene: TRBD2
CDR3aa: CASSWSGGSLYEQFF
CDR3nt: TGTGCCAGCAGCTGGAGCGGGGGTTCCCTCTACGAGCAGTTCTTC

v_gene: TRBV7-9
j_gene: TRBJ2-7
abundance: NA
d_gene: NA
CDR3aa: CASSLAEGIGEQYF
CDR3nt: TGTGCCAGCAGCTTAGCGGAAGGGATTGGGGAGCAGTACTTC

v_gene: TRBV7-9
j_gene: TRBJ2-1
abundance: NA
d_gene: NA
CDR3aa: CANSPRDFSNEQFF
CDR3nt: TGTGCCAACAGCCCCCGGGACTTCAGTAATGAGCAGTTCTTC

v_gene: TRBV28
j_gene: TRBJ1-2
abundance: NA
d_gene: NA
CDR3aa: CASSPRQALGYGYTF
CDR3nt: TGTGCCAGCAGCCCCAGACAGGCCTTGGGATATGGCTACACCTTC

v_gene: TRBV6-5
j_gene: TRBJ1-2
abundance: NA
d_gene: TRBD1
CDR3aa: CASSYSITGGAGYGYTF
CDR3nt: TGTGCCAGCAGTTACTCAATTACAGGGGGCGCAGGGTATGGCTACACCTTC

v_gene: TRBV3-1
j_gene: TRBJ2-7
abundance: few
d_gene: NA
CDR3aa: CASSQEGRRGEQYF
CDR3nt: TGTGCCAGCAGCCAAGAAGGCCGCAGGGGCGAGCAGTACTTC

v_gene: TRBV3-1
j_gene: TRBJ2-1
abundance: few
d_gene: NA
CDR3aa: CVSSHTSKNEQFF
CDR3nt: TGTGTCAGCAGCCACACTAGTAAGAATGAGCAGTTCTTC

v_gene: TRBV6-2/TRBV6-3
j_gene: TRBJ2-1
abundance: NA
d_gene: NA
CDR3aa: CASAGALYNEQFF
CDR3nt: TGTGCCAGTGCGGGGGCCCTCTACAATGAGCAGTTCTTC